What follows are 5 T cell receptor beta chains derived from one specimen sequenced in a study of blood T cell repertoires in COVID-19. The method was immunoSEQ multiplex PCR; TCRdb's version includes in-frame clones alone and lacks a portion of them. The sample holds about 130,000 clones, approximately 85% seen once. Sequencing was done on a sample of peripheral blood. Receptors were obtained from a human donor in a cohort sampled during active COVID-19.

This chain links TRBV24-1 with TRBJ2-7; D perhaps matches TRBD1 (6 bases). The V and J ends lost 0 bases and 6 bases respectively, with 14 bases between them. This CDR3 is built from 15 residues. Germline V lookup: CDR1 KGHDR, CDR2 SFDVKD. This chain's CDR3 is CATSDLGGPLSEQYF. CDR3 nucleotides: TGTGCCACCAGTGATTTGGGGGGCCCCTTAAGCGAGCAGTACTTC.

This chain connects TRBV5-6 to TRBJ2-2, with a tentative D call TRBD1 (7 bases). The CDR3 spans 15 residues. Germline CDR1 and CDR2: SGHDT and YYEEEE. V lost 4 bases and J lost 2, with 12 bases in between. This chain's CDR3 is CASSAGQPNTGELFF. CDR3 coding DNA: TGTGCCAGCAGCGCGGGACAGCCCAACACCGGGGAGCTGTTTTTT. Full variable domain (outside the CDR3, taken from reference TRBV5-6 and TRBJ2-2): DAGVTQSPTHLIKTRGQQVTLRCSPKSGHDTVSWYQQALGQGPQFIFQYYEEEERQRGNFPDRFSGHQFPNYSSELNVNALLLGDSALYLCASSAGQPNTGELFFGEGSRLTVL.

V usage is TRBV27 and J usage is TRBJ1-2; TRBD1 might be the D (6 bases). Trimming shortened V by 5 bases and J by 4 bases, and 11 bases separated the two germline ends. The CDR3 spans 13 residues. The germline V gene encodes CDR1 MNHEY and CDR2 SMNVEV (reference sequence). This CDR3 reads CASSQIQGYGYTF. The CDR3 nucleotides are TGTGCCAGCAGTCAAATACAGGGCTATGGCTACACCTTC.

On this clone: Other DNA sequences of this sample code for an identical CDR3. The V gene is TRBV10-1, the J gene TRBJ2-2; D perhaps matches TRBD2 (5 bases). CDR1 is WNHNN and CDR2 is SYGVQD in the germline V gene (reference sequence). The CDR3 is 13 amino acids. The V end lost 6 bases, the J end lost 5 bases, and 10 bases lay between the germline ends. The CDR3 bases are TGCGCCAGCAGCGCTCGGGGAACCGGGGAGCTGTTTTTT. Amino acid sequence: CASSARGTGELFF.

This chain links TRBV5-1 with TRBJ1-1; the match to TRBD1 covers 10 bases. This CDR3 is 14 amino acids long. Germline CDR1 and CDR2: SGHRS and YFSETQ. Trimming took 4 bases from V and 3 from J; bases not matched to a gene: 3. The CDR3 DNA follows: TGCGCCAGCAGCCGGGACAGGGGATACACTGAAGCTTTCTTT. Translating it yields CASSRDRGYTEAFF.